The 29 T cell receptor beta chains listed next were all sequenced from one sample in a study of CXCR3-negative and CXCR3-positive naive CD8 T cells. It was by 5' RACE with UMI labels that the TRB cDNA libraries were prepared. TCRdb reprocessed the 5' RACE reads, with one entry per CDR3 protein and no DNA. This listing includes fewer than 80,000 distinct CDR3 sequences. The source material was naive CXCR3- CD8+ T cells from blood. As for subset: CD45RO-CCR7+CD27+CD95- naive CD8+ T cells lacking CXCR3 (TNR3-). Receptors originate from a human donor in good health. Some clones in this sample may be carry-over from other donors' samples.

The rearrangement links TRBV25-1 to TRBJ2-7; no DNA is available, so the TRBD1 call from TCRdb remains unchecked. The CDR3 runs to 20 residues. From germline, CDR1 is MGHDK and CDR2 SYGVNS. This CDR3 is CASSEKRQGLLRGPFHEQYF.

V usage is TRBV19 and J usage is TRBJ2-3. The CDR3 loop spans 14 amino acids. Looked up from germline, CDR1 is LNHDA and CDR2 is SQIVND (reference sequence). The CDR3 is CASSIERATDTQYF.

CDR3 in amino acids: CASSLVGENTEAFF. V and J are TRBV7-8 and TRBJ1-1. Germline loops: CDR1 SGHVS, CDR2 FQNEAQ. This CDR3 region has 14 residues.

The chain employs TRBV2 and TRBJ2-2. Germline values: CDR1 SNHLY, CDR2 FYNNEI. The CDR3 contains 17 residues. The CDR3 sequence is CASSERVARPNTGELFF. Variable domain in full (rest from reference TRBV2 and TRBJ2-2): EPEVTQTPSHQVTQMGQEVILRCVPISNHLYFYWYRQILGQKVEFLVSFYNNEISEKSEIFDDQFSVERPDGSNFTLKIRSTKLEDSAMYFCASSERVARPNTGELFFGEGSRLTVL.

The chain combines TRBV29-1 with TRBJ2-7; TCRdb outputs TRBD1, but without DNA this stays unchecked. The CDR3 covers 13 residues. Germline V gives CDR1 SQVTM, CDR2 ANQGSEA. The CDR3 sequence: CSVEDTGSYEQYF.

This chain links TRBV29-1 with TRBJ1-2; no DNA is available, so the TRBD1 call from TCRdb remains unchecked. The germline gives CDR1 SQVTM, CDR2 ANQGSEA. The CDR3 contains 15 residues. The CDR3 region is CSVEPIAPQDYGYTF.

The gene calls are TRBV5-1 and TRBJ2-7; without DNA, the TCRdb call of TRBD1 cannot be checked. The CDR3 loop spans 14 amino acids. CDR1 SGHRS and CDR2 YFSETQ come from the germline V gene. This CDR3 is CASSPGGRGPEQYF.

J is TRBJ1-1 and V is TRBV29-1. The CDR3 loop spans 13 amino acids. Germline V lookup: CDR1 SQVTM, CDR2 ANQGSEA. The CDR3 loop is CSVEVAANTEAFF.

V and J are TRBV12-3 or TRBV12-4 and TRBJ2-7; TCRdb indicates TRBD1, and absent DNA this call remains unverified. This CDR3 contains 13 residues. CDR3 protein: CASRGDRVYEQYF.

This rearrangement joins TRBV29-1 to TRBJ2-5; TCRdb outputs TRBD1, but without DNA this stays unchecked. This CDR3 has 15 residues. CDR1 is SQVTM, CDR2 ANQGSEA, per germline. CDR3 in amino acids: CSVGPRSGQQETQYF.

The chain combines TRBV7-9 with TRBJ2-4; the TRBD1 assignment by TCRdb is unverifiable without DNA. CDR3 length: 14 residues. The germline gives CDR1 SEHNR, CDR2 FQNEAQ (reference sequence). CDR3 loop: CASSLPGQVNIQYF.

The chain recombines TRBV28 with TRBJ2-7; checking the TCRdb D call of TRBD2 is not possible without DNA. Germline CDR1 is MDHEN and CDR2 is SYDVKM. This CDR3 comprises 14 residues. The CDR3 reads CASIGTSVTYEQYF.

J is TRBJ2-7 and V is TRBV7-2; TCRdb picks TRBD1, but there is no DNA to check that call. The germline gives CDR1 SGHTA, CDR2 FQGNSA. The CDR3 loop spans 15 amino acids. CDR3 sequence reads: CASRHWGGASYEQYF.

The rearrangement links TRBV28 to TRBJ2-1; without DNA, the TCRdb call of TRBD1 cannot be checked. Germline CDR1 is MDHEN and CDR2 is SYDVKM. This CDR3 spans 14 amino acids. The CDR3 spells CASSLGSGGDEQFF.

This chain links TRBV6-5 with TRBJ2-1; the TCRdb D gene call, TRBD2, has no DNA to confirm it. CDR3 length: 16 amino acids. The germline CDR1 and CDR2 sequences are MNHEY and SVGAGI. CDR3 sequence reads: CASSYLLAPRMDEQFF.

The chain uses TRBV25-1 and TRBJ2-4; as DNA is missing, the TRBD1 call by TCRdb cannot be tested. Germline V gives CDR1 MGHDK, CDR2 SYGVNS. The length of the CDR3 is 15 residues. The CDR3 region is CASTGQGPAKNIQYF.

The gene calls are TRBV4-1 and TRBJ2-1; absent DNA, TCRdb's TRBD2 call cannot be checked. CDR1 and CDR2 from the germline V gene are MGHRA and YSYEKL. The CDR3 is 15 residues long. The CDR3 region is CASSQVSHSYNEQFF.

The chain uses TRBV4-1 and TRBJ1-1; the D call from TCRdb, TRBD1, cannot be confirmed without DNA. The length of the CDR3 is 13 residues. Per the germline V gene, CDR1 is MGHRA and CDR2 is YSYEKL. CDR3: CASSPGAQTEAFF.

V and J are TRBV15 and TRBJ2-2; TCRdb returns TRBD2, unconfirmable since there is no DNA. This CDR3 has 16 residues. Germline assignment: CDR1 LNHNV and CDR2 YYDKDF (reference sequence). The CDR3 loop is CATSLGLAPGVGELFF.

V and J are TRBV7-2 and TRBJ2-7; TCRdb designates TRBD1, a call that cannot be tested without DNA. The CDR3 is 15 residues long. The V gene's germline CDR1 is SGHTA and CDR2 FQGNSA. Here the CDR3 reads CASSLGWGSTYEQYF.

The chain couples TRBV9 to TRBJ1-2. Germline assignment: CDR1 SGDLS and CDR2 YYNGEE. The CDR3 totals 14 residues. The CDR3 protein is CASSVAGGDYGYTF. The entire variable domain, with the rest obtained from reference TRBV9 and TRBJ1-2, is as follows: DSGVTQTPKHLITATGQRVTLRCSPRSGDLSVYWYQQSLDQGLQFLIQYYNGEERAKGNILERFSAQQFPDLHSELNLSSLELGDSALYFCASSVAGGDYGYTFGSGTRLTVV.

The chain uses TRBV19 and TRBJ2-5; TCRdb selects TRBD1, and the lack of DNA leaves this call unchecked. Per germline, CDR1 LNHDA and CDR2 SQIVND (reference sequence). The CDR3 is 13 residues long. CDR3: CASRDRGLETQYF.

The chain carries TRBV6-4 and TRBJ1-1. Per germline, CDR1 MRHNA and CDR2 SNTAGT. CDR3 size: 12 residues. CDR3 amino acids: CASSQSSNEAFF.

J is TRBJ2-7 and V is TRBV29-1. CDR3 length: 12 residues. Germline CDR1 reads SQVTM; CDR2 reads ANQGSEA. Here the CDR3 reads CSVELASYEQYF.

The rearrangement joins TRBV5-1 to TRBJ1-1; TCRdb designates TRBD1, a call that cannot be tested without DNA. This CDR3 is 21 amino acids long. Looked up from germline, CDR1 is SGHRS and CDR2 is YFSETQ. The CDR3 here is CASSLGDRSSISGGMNTEAFF.

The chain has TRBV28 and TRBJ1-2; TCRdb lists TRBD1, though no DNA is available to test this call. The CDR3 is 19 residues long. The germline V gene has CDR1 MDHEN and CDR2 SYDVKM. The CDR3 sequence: CASTFIGGTGDGKNYGYTF.

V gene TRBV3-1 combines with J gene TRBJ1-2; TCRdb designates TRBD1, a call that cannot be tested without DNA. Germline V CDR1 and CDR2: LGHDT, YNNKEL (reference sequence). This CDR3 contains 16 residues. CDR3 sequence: CASSHPRTGLENGYTF.

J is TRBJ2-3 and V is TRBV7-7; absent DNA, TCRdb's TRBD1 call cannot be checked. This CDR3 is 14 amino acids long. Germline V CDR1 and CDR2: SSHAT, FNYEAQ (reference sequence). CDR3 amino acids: CASSLKGTTDTQYF.

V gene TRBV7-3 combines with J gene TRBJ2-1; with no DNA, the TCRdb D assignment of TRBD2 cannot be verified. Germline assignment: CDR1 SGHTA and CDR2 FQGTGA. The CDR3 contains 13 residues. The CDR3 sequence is CASSLAGDDEQFF.